A single T cell receptor (beta chain) is shown here with its context. No cognate antigen has been identified for it. Base quality data are lacking; no much larger clone is found one base away. Library preparation used 5' RACE. TCRdb names Illumina HiSeq 2500 as the instrument used. A second PCR of roughly 6 to 12 cycles was performed with a sample-barcoded 5' primer and a J-beta primer mix. Each TCR beta cDNA molecule received a unique molecular identifier from a template-switch 5' adaptor carrying 12 random nucleotides. Each sample yielded at least 2.5 million CDR3-containing paired-end reads. The Mint cDNA synthesis kit, primed by a TRBC-specific oligonucleotide, was used to synthesize first-strand cDNA from all RNA. Following uracil-DNA glycosylase treatment, all cDNA underwent a first 18-cycle PCR with the universal primers M1SS and BC2_uni_R. The original pipeline was this. For normalization, 1 million high-quality reads were randomly selected from each sample, with every read carrying a distinct molecular identifier. Instead of being binned into consensus sequences, reads that shared molecular identifiers were thrown out. MiTCR, set to a Q25 quality threshold and the strictest error-elimination algorithm, was used for CDR3 identification, clonotype clustering and error correction. A nonparametric unseen species model with Euler transformation was used to estimate a lower bound on total TCR beta diversity. In-frame beta chains were kept once TCRdb had trimmed the public reads at Q25 with fastp and called clones with MiXCR. A single entry per CDR3 protein holds the most common genes and DNA from its merged rows. V and J calls and clone size were set by TCRdb, not the authors. For this sample there are 1.2 million to 1.5 million distinct CDR3 sequences; approximately 38% appear just once. Clones ranked in the top ten supply less than 8% of the sample.

The CDR3 spans 16 residues, from the cysteine through the phenylalanine. The entry retains the CDR3 DNA only, 48 bases that are in frame from base 1. The CDR1 and CDR2 encoded by the germline V gene are SGHRS and YFSETQ. Cut back by 4 bases and 0 bases, the V and J ends lie 14 bases apart. This sample was taken from a study of blood T cells in healthy people across ages (dated by TCRdb to 2013 to 2016). About the investigation overall: In model experiments, roughly one uniquely barcoded TCR beta cDNA molecule per two T cells was captured by template switching. Four age groups were formed from the donors: young (average about 17 years), middle-aged (around 40), aged (roughly 59) and long-lived (more than 75). The study analyzed two additional independent replicas of 1 million unique cDNA reads from the same blood draw for two donors, one aged 18 to 30 and one aged 80 or older. Donors of different ages were randomly distributed across sequencing lanes to avoid experimental bias. Using deep sequencing normalized with unique cDNA molecular identifiers, the study measured how TCR beta repertoire diversity changes with age.

The roughly 37 donors, aged about 6 to 95 years, were systemically healthy Caucasian individuals from Russia. Each donor gave ten milliliters of peripheral blood, collected into EDTA-treated Vacutainer tubes. Ficoll-Paque density-gradient centrifugation was used to isolate PBMCs, with at least 6.5 million obtained per sample. Trizol reagent was used to extract total RNA from PBMCs, with at least 6 micrograms per sample. For every donor, an aliquot of PBMCs went through flow cytometry to measure the percentages of naive CD45RAhigh/CD27high T cells. Broader findings and caveats from the paper: The percentage of naive T cells measured by flow cytometry correlated strongly with observed TCR beta diversity. Bulk unsorted PBMC profiling prevented conclusive comparison of naive and antigen-experienced compartments. As age increased, observed TCR beta diversity per million T cells dropped in a roughly linear way, and a significant reduction was already evident by age 40. Estimates of total diversity from one million sequenced T cells were regarded as lower bounds and underestimates. Donor CMV infection status was unknown, potentially confounding age-related changes in expanded clonotypes. Compared with the aged group, the long-lived group had more naive CD4+ T cells, fewer expanded clones and increased TCR diversity, a pattern suggesting age selection.

This receptor was taken from a woman younger than 35 in good health. The rearrangement combines TRBV5-1 with TRBJ2-1; D gene: possibly TRBD2, on 5 matching bases. The sequencing input was blood. DNA sequence: TGCGCCAGCAGCCCCTCCGAGGGAAACTCCTACAATGAGCAGTTCTTC. The encoded protein is CASSPSEGNSYNEQFF.